A selection of T cell receptor beta chains follows, all from one sample in a study of cytomegalovirus exposure and HLA in healthy donors. Here immunoSEQ multiplex PCR was the method, and the copy in TCRdb shows in-frame clones only, minus some. Here the sample spans around 250,000 clones, 90% being singletons. The specimen sequenced was PBMCs. The source is a woman in her late teens or twenties in good health and CMV-seronegative. CDR3s include the opening cysteine and the closing phenylalanine or tryptophan. D genes are given only for firm matches. Clone size, where shown, is once, few, many, or a class for clones that have expanded.

DNA,CDR3,size,V,J,D
TGCGCCAGCAGCGCCCGACAGAACAATGAGCAGTTCTTC,CASSARQNNEQFF,.,TRBV5-1,TRBJ2-1,.
TGTGCCAGCAGTTCGGGTCACTCCTACGAGCAGTACTTC,CASSSGHSYEQYF,.,TRBV27,TRBJ2-7,.
TGTGCCAGCAGCGATGCGGAGGGGGGGCCGAGCTCCTACAATGAGCAGTTCTTC,CASSDAEGGPSSYNEQFF,.,TRBV2,TRBJ2-1,.
TGCGCCAGCAGCCACGAAAAAAGCGGGGGGGCCGCCGGGGAGCTGTTTTTT,CASSHEKSGGAAGELFF,.,TRBV5-1,TRBJ2-2,TRBD2
TGTGCCAGCAGAACCGGGACAGGGGTCAGACTAACAGATACGCAGTATTTT,CASRTGTGVRLTDTQYF,.,TRBV28,TRBJ2-3,TRBD1
TGTGCCAGCAGCCAAATGACTAGATGGGAGTCCAATGAGCAGTTCTTC,CASSQMTRWESNEQFF,.,TRBV14,TRBJ2-1,.
TGTGCCAGCAGCTTACAGGGGGCGATTGAAGCTTTCTTT,CASSLQGAIEAFF,.,TRBV7-8,TRBJ1-1,TRBD1
TGTGCCTTCGCGGGGGGGAACAATTCCTACAATGAGCAGTTCTTC,CAFAGGNNSYNEQFF,.,TRBV10-3,TRBJ2-1,TRBD2
TGTGCCAGCAGCTTTTCAGGGGGTAGCACTGAAGCTTTCTTT,CASSFSGGSTEAFF,.,TRBV11-2,TRBJ1-1,TRBD1
TGTGCCAGCAGCTCCGGGACAGGGGAAGATGGCTACACCTTC,CASSSGTGEDGYTF,.,TRBV2,TRBJ1-2,TRBD1
TGTGCCAGCAGTTTAGAACAGATTCTTAACTATGGCTACACCTTC,CASSLEQILNYGYTF,.,TRBV28,TRBJ1-2,.
TGTGCCAGCAGTTTCCCGACGGCAGGTTCACCAAACGAGCAGTACTTC,CASSFPTAGSPNEQYF,.,TRBV28,TRBJ2-7,.
TGCGCCAGCAGTGCCGAGTTACAGGGATCGGATTCACCCCTCCACTTT,CASSAELQGSDSPLHF,.,TRBV10-1,TRBJ1-6,.
TGTGCCAGCAGTTACTCGGCTACAGGGGATCAGCCCCAGCATTTT,CASSYSATGDQPQHF,.,TRBV6-5,TRBJ1-5,TRBD1
TGTGCCAGCAGATTAGACAGCGAGCAGTACTTC,CASRLDSEQYF,.,TRBV28,TRBJ2-7,.
TGTGCCAGCAGCTTAGGGTCGGGGGGGCCCAGAGATACGCAGTATTTT,CASSLGSGGPRDTQYF,once,TRBV7-2,TRBJ2-3,TRBD2
TGTGCCAGCAGTTTATTACAGGGTTTCCAGCCCCAGCATTTT,CASSLLQGFQPQHF,.,TRBV27,TRBJ1-5,.
TGCGCCAGCAGCCAAGAGGGGGGGGTCTGGGAAAAACTGTTTTTT,CASSQEGGVWEKLFF,once,TRBV4-3,TRBJ1-4,.
TGTGCCAGCAGCTCCCGACGAGGGCCCGGGGAGCTGTTTTTT,CASSSRRGPGELFF,.,TRBV11-2,TRBJ2-2,.
TGTGCCAGAAGCTTGGTGGTTCTTGGGGCAGCACCAAACTATGGCTACACCTTC,CARSLVVLGAAPNYGYTF,few,TRBV5-3,TRBJ1-2,.
TGTGCCAGCAGCAAGACTAGCGGGGACCAAGAGACCCAGTACTTC,CASSKTSGDQETQYF,.,TRBV5-4,TRBJ2-5,TRBD2
TGTGCCAGTCTACCGGGACTAGGTAGGGATGAGCAGTTCTTC,CASLPGLGRDEQFF,.,TRBV7-2,TRBJ2-1,TRBD2
TGTGCCAGTACCCCGAGGGCGGGGGCCCTCTACGAGCAGTACTTC,CASTPRAGALYEQYF,.,TRBV19,TRBJ2-7,.
TGTGCCAGCAGCGTAGTGGGGACAGGGGGCTTCAATGAGCAGTTCTTC,CASSVVGTGGFNEQFF,.,TRBV9,TRBJ2-1,TRBD1
TGTGCCAGCAGTCAACTAGCGGGGGTGTCTGAGGATGAGCAGTTCTTC,CASSQLAGVSEDEQFF,.,TRBV28,TRBJ2-1,TRBD2
TGTGCCAGCAGCCAGATCGCGGGACAGGGAAATTCACCCCTCCACTTT,CASSQIAGQGNSPLHF,.,TRBV27,TRBJ1-6,TRBD1
TGTGCCAGCAGTACTCACGGGACACCCTCCTACAATGAGCAGTTCTTC,CASSTHGTPSYNEQFF,.,TRBV28,TRBJ2-1,.
TGTGCCAGCAGCCCTGGACTAGCGGGCCCAGGTACGCAGTATTTT,CASSPGLAGPGTQYF,.,TRBV27,TRBJ2-3,TRBD2
TGTGCCAGCAGCGGGCAGGGCCAACAAGAGACCCAGTACTTC,CASSGQGQQETQYF,.,TRBV14,TRBJ2-5,.
TGTGCCAGCAGGCCACAGGGGGGACAGTGGAAACTGTTTTTT,CASRPQGGQWKLFF,.,TRBV28,TRBJ1-4,TRBD1
TGTGCCAGCAGACGAGACAGGGGGTATGGCAATCAGCCCCAGCATTTT,CASRRDRGYGNQPQHF,.,TRBV27,TRBJ1-5,TRBD1
TGTGCCAGCAGTTTAAATCGAGCCGTATCTGGAAACACCATATATTTT,CASSLNRAVSGNTIYF,.,TRBV28,TRBJ1-3,.
TGTGCCAGCAGCCAGGACAGGGCTGGGGCCAACGTCCTGACTTTC,CASSQDRAGANVLTF,.,TRBV5-6,TRBJ2-6,TRBD1
TGCGCCAGCAGCCAGCATCCTATTTCCTACAATGAGCAGTTCTTC,CASSQHPISYNEQFF,.,TRBV4-1,TRBJ2-1,.
TGTGCCAGCAGCCTCCCGGGTTACTACGAGCAGTACTTC,CASSLPGYYEQYF,.,TRBV5-5,TRBJ2-7,.
TGTGCCAGCAGTGAAGCCGGGGATATCGGGGAGCTGTTTTTT,CASSEAGDIGELFF,.,TRBV6-1,TRBJ2-2,.
TGTGCCAGCAGTGAAGCTCGCGGAGTTATGAACACCGGGGAGCTGTTTTTT,CASSEARGVMNTGELFF,.,TRBV6-1,TRBJ2-2,.
TGTGCCAGCTCTGACCTTCCGGGACAGGTACAGGAGACCCAGTACTTC,CASSDLPGQVQETQYF,.,TRBV19,TRBJ2-5,TRBD1
TGCGCCAGCAGCCCACAGGGGGCTGACAATGAGCAGTTCTTC,CASSPQGADNEQFF,.,TRBV5-1,TRBJ2-1,TRBD1
TGTGCCAGCAGCCCACACTGGAGGGTGGACCAAGAGACCCAGTACTTC,CASSPHWRVDQETQYF,.,TRBV7-9,TRBJ2-5,.
TGTGCCAGCAGTTTTGGGACTAGCACCGGGGAGCTGTTTTTT,CASSFGTSTGELFF,.,TRBV27,TRBJ2-2,TRBD2
TGTGCCAGCAGTTACTCGTCGGGGAGCGTCACTGAAGCTTTCTTT,CASSYSSGSVTEAFF,.,TRBV6-6,TRBJ1-1,.
TGTGCCAGCAGCTTAGAGAGGTCGGAGAATCAGCCCCAGCATTTT,CASSLERSENQPQHF,.,TRBV11-2,TRBJ1-5,.
TGTGCCAGCAGTTTTGGGGGGAACACAGATACGCAGTATTTT,CASSFGGNTDTQYF,.,TRBV28,TRBJ2-3,.
TGTGCCAGCAGACTACAGGGGCAGTACTTC,CASRLQGQYF,few,TRBV6-7,TRBJ2-7,.
TGTGCCAGCCCACAAGTCGGACAGGCGGCCACTGAAGCTTTCTTT,CASPQVGQAATEAFF,.,TRBV28,TRBJ1-1,TRBD1
TGTGCCAGCTCACCGACCGTACTAGCAACTAATGAAAAACTGTTTTTT,CASSPTVLATNEKLFF,.,TRBV18,TRBJ1-4,.
TGTGCCTGGAGTGTTTCCTACCATAATGGCTACACCTTC,CAWSVSYHNGYTF,.,TRBV30,TRBJ1-2,.
TGTGCCAGCAGTTTATCAACAGGGAGCGAGCAGTACTTC,CASSLSTGSEQYF,.,TRBV27,TRBJ2-7,.
TGTGCCAGCAGTTCCGACGGGACACTTGAAGCTTTCTTT,CASSSDGTLEAFF,.,TRBV2,TRBJ1-1,.
TGTGCCAGCAGTTTCCGGACAGGGGGCATAAACTATGGCTACACCTTC,CASSFRTGGINYGYTF,.,TRBV27,TRBJ1-2,TRBD1
TGTGCCAGCAGCTTCCATTGGACAGACCCGGACACCGGGGAGCTGTTTTTT,CASSFHWTDPDTGELFF,once,TRBV11-2,TRBJ2-2,.
TGCGCCAGCAGCCAAGACCGCACGGTATCGGGACAGTCCTACGAGCAGTACTTC,CASSQDRTVSGQSYEQYF,.,TRBV4-1,TRBJ2-7,TRBD1
TGTGCCAGCAGCCGCCGTCGGGGAGGGAACACTGAAGCTTTCTTT,CASSRRRGGNTEAFF,.,TRBV14,TRBJ1-1,.